The clone carrying this TCR beta chain has a handful of counts. Trimming removed 4 bases at V and 16 bases at J, with 14 bases between. The CDR3 covers 12 residues. Per the germline V gene, CDR1 is LNHDA and CDR2 is SQIVND (reference sequence). The data were obtained in a study of blood T cell repertoires in COVID-19. Whole-study context: COVID-19 samples from acute and convalescent phases originated in the United States, Italy and Spain. Sample material is recorded as cDNA or gDNA derived from T cells, B-cell-depleted T cells, or PBMCs.

As processed by the authors: Estimation of nucleated cell counts relied on the amplification of reference gene primers. The repertoire was sequenced with immunoSEQ multiplex PCR; TCRdb's copy has only in-frame clones and lacks some. V, J and clone size derive from that table, while D and trimming were established from the DNA sequence. The sample lists some 220,000 clones; 84% were seen once. The clonotype originates from a woman aged 30 to 39 who had recovered from COVID-19. The sequencing sample was made of peripheral blood. This chain connects TRBV19 to TRBJ1-6; D perhaps matches TRBD1 (5 bases). CDR3 coding DNA: TGTGCCAGTAGTACCTCGGACATCTCACTCCACTTT. Translated: CASSTSDISLHF.